Ten or more counts support the clone carrying this TCR beta chain. Its antigen is unknown. Via MiXCR, TCRdb re-called the PCR reads. The profile shows tens of thousands of clones, around 20% of them singletons. The data were taken from a study of metastatic and nonmetastatic thyroid tumors. Study-wide findings and caveats: The study reportedly found significantly higher TCR beta diversity in malignant thyroid tumors than benign nodules, in blood and tumor.

The CDR3 runs 15 residues. Germline V gene data show CDR1 as LNHDA and CDR2 as SQIVND (reference sequence). V was clipped by 10 bases and J by 1 base, with 17 bases between them. Not a single patient had been given any form of treatment at any point before undergoing thyroid surgery. The gene calls are TRBV19 and TRBJ1-5, with TRBD1 as a possible D gene (5 bases). The specimen was blood. This sequence originates from a female donor with papillary thyroid cancer or a benign thyroid nodule (not recorded which). Some clones in this sample may be carry-over from other donors' samples. Here the CDR3 reads CATREGLVSNQPQHF. In DNA form, the CDR3 reads TGTGCCACCAGGGAAGGGTTAGTAAGCAATCAGCCCCAGCATTTT.